This T cell receptor (beta chain) was observed in a study of CD8 T cells in Susac syndrome. cDNA came from roughly 0.53 to 1 ug RNA primed by random hexamers. TCRdb used MiXCR to reprocess the immunoSEQ multiplex PCR reads, holding one entry per CDR3 protein. The data show approximately 280,000 distinct CDR3 sequences, more than 75% seen once. V lost 8 bases and J lost 6; bases outside the gene matches: 8. Germline V CDR1 and CDR2: SEHNR, FQNEAQ (reference sequence). The CDR3 contains 14 residues. The source material was CD8+ T cells from PBMCs. The chain links TRBV7-9 to TRBJ2-3; 10 bases are a match to TRBD2. This sequence was found in a human donor with multiple sclerosis. The CDR3 spells CASPLGLASDTQYF. The CDR3 nucleotides are TGTGCCAGCCCTTTGGGACTAGCGTCCGATACGCAGTATTTT.